This TCR beta chain was profiled in a study of T cell repertoires in cytomegalovirus infection. In the study overall: Recently identified HLA-C-restricted CMV epitopes were used, and well-studied HLA-B-restricted CMV epitopes were used as well. Public TCR beta signatures were indicative of both CMV infection and a matching HLA type.

This CDR3 is built from 15 residues. Germline V lookup: CDR1 MNHNS, CDR2 SASEGT. The J segment lost 2 bases and the V segment lost 1 base, leaving 2 bases of the junction unmatched. TCRdb fed the reads into MiXCR, producing one record per CDR3 protein. Of about 900,000 distinct CDR3 sequences in the sample, around a third were seen once. This clonotype was counted many times. Its target is not known. Study observations and caveats: Dominating the ex vivo response were TCR beta clonotypes that were CMV-specific and HLA-C-restricted. Individuals carrying CMV plus the relevant HLA were identified by cumulative frequency of public TCR beta families.

The chain is built from TRBV6-1 and TRBJ2-7, with 10 positions matching TRBD2. This clonotype was obtained from a human donor in good health (CMV status not recorded). Some clones in this sample may be carry-over from other donors' samples. The sample in question was cultured CD8+ T cells from PBMCs, obtained from culture after CMV antigen stimulation. CDR3 in DNA: TGTGCCAGCAGTGAAGAACTAGCGGGGACCTACGAGCAGTACTTC. Encoded protein: CASSEELAGTYEQYF.